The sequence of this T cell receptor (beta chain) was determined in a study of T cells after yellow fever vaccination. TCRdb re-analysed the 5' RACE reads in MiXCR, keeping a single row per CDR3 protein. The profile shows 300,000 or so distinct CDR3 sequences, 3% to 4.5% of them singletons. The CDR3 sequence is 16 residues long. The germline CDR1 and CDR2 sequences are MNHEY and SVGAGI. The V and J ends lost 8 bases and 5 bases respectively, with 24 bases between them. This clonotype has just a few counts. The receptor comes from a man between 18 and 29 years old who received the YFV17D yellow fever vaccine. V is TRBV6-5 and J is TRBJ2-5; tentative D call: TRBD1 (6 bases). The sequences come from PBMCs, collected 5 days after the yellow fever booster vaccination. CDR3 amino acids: CASRFFAQGRGETQYF. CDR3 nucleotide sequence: TGTGCCAGCCGTTTCTTTGCACAGGGTCGTGGTGAGACCCAGTACTTC.